These T cell receptor beta chains were read from a single sample in a study of cytomegalovirus exposure and HLA in healthy donors. Sequencing used immunoSEQ multiplex PCR; TCRdb keeps in-frame clones, though not all of them. The sample lists around 130,000 clones, 8% to 9.5% occurring once. The sequencing sample was made of PBMCs. The receptors derive from a man aged 40-50 years in good health and CMV-seronegative. The CDR3 runs from the conserved cysteine through the conserved F or W. D genes are given only for firm matches. Part of the rows lack a size; the others show once, few, many or a class for expanded clones.

v_call: TRBV5-5; j_call: TRBJ1-2; clone_size: .; d_call: .; cdr3_nt: TGTGCCAGCAGCAAGCAGTACAGGGACGGCTACACCTTC; cdr3_aa: CASSKQYRDGYTF
v_call: TRBV6-6; j_call: TRBJ1-2; clone_size: few; d_call: .; cdr3_nt: TGTGCCAGCAGTTCCGGGACAAACTATGGCTACACCTTC; cdr3_aa: CASSSGTNYGYTF
v_call: TRBV30; j_call: TRBJ2-1; clone_size: few; d_call: TRBD2; cdr3_nt: TGTGCCCAGGGAAGGTGGGCTAGCGGGAAAGACAATGAGCAGTTCTTC; cdr3_aa: CAQGRWASGKDNEQFF
v_call: TRBV4-2; j_call: TRBJ1-2; clone_size: few; d_call: .; cdr3_nt: TGTGCCAGCAGCCAAGATCGCGAGGACTATGGCTACACCTTC; cdr3_aa: CASSQDREDYGYTF
v_call: TRBV11-2; j_call: TRBJ1-1; clone_size: .; d_call: .; cdr3_nt: TGTGCCAGCAGCCCGAGACAACTCATGAACACTGAAGCTTTCTTT; cdr3_aa: CASSPRQLMNTEAFF
v_call: TRBV6-4; j_call: TRBJ2-3; clone_size: .; d_call: TRBD2; cdr3_nt: TGTGCCAGCAGTGACTCCACGGGGGGATCAGATACGCAGTATTTT; cdr3_aa: CASSDSTGGSDTQYF
v_call: TRBV4-3; j_call: TRBJ2-7; clone_size: few; d_call: .; cdr3_nt: TGCGCCAGCAGCCAACAAAGGACTGGAACCTACGAGCAGTACTTC; cdr3_aa: CASSQQRTGTYEQYF
v_call: TRBV18; j_call: TRBJ1-4; clone_size: .; d_call: .; cdr3_nt: TGTGCAAGCTCACCAGGTAGACAACTAACAGGTGAAAAACTGTTTTTT; cdr3_aa: CASSPGRQLTGEKLFF
v_call: TRBV6-1; j_call: TRBJ1-1; clone_size: few; d_call: TRBD1; cdr3_nt: TGTGCCAGCAGTCCACGAGAGGACAGGGAAGCTTTCTTT; cdr3_aa: CASSPREDREAFF
v_call: TRBV6-5; j_call: TRBJ2-7; clone_size: .; d_call: TRBD2; cdr3_nt: TGTGCCAGCAGTTACACCCCACAGCGGGGGGTGCACGAGCAGTACTTC; cdr3_aa: CASSYTPQRGVHEQYF
v_call: TRBV5-1; j_call: TRBJ2-7; clone_size: .; d_call: TRBD2; cdr3_nt: TGCGCCAGCAGCTTGGCCGCTGAGGGACTAGCCTACGAGCAGTACTTC; cdr3_aa: CASSLAAEGLAYEQYF
v_call: TRBV6-1; j_call: TRBJ2-3; clone_size: .; d_call: .; cdr3_nt: TGTGCCAGCAGTGACGGTTCCGATACGCAGTATTTT; cdr3_aa: CASSDGSDTQYF
v_call: TRBV5-5; j_call: TRBJ1-1; clone_size: few; d_call: TRBD1; cdr3_nt: TGTGCCAGCAGCTTGGATGCATTCCCGGGACAGACTCAGAACACTGAAGCTTTCTTT; cdr3_aa: CASSLDAFPGQTQNTEAFF
v_call: TRBV4-2; j_call: TRBJ1-1; clone_size: .; d_call: .; cdr3_nt: TGTGCCAGCAGCCAAGAACAGGGTCACACTGAAGCTTTCTTT; cdr3_aa: CASSQEQGHTEAFF
v_call: TRBV6-1; j_call: TRBJ1-5; clone_size: few; d_call: .; cdr3_nt: TGTGCCAGCAGTGTTACCGGGAAGCAGCCCCAGCATTTT; cdr3_aa: CASSVTGKQPQHF
v_call: TRBV7-8; j_call: TRBJ2-7; clone_size: .; d_call: .; cdr3_nt: TGTGCCAGCAGCTGGCGAACAGCCTACGAGCAGTACTTC; cdr3_aa: CASSWRTAYEQYF
v_call: TRBV7-9; j_call: TRBJ1-1; clone_size: few; d_call: TRBD1; cdr3_nt: TGTGCCAGCAGCCCACAGGGGGCCCCTGAAGCTTTCTTT; cdr3_aa: CASSPQGAPEAFF
v_call: TRBV5-1; j_call: TRBJ1-4; clone_size: few; d_call: TRBD1; cdr3_nt: TGCGCCAGCAGATGGGACAGGGCTGGGGAAAAACTGTTTTTT; cdr3_aa: CASRWDRAGEKLFF
v_call: TRBV28; j_call: TRBJ1-6; clone_size: .; d_call: .; cdr3_nt: TGTGCCAGCAGTTTAGGACAGACCTATAATTCACCCCTCCACTTT; cdr3_aa: CASSLGQTYNSPLHF
v_call: TRBV28; j_call: TRBJ2-7; clone_size: few; d_call: TRBD1; cdr3_nt: TGTGCCAGCAGTTGGACAGGGGGACCCTACGAGCAGTACTTC; cdr3_aa: CASSWTGGPYEQYF
v_call: TRBV4-1; j_call: TRBJ2-3; clone_size: .; d_call: TRBD1; cdr3_nt: TGCGCCAGCAGCCAAGAGTTGGACAGGAGCCGCACAGATACGCAGTATTTT; cdr3_aa: CASSQELDRSRTDTQYF
v_call: TRBV6-5; j_call: TRBJ2-2; clone_size: few; d_call: .; cdr3_nt: TGTGCCAGCAGTTACCGGGAAGTGAACACCGGGGAGCTGTTTTTT; cdr3_aa: CASSYREVNTGELFF
v_call: TRBV7-2; j_call: TRBJ2-2; clone_size: few; d_call: TRBD2; cdr3_nt: TGTGCCAGCAGCCTCCTAGCGGGGGGGCCCAGCGGGGAGCTGTTTTTT; cdr3_aa: CASSLLAGGPSGELFF
v_call: TRBV6-1; j_call: TRBJ2-5; clone_size: .; d_call: TRBD2; cdr3_nt: TGTGCCAGCAGTGACCGGACTAGCGGGGGGGCGGGTTGGGAGACCCAGTACTTC; cdr3_aa: CASSDRTSGGAGWETQYF
v_call: TRBV5-6; j_call: TRBJ2-1; clone_size: .; d_call: TRBD2; cdr3_nt: TGTGCCAGCAGCAGACTAGCGGACTCCTACAATGAGCAGTTCTTC; cdr3_aa: CASSRLADSYNEQFF
v_call: TRBV28; j_call: TRBJ1-4; clone_size: few; d_call: .; cdr3_nt: TGTGCCAGCAGGCGGAAAGGGAGGGAAAAACTGTTTTTT; cdr3_aa: CASRRKGREKLFF
v_call: TRBV27; j_call: TRBJ2-5; clone_size: .; d_call: TRBD2; cdr3_nt: TGTGCCAGCAGTTTCGACGGGAGGGGGGAGACCCAGTACTTC; cdr3_aa: CASSFDGRGETQYF
v_call: TRBV7-2; j_call: TRBJ1-1; clone_size: .; d_call: .; cdr3_nt: TGTGCCAGCAGCTTAGTCGGAGTCCCGAACACTGAAGCTTTCTTT; cdr3_aa: CASSLVGVPNTEAFF
v_call: TRBV18; j_call: TRBJ2-1; clone_size: few; d_call: TRBD1; cdr3_nt: TGTGCCAGCTCGTCACAGGGGGCTGAGGTTGAGCAGTTCTTC; cdr3_aa: CASSSQGAEVEQFF
v_call: TRBV9; j_call: TRBJ2-1; clone_size: few; d_call: TRBD1; cdr3_nt: TGTGCCAGCAGCTTAAGGGGGGGACAGGGAAACTACAATGAGCAGTTCTTC; cdr3_aa: CASSLRGGQGNYNEQFF
v_call: TRBV14; j_call: TRBJ1-5; clone_size: .; d_call: .; cdr3_nt: TGTGCCAGCAGCCAAGGGTGTCAGGTTATTCAGCCCCAGCATTTT; cdr3_aa: CASSQGCQVIQPQHF
v_call: TRBV4-2; j_call: TRBJ2-1; clone_size: .; d_call: TRBD2; cdr3_nt: TGTGCCAGCAGCCATACTTTGGTAGCGGGGGGGGTGGAGCAGTTCTTC; cdr3_aa: CASSHTLVAGGVEQFF
v_call: TRBV11-2; j_call: TRBJ1-3; clone_size: few; d_call: TRBD1; cdr3_nt: TGTGCCAGCAGCAGCAGGGGGTTATCTGGAAACACCATATATTTT; cdr3_aa: CASSSRGLSGNTIYF
v_call: TRBV7-2; j_call: TRBJ1-2; clone_size: few; d_call: .; cdr3_nt: TGTGCCAGCAGCGGGCAGGGCCTCGTGTACGGCTACACCTTC; cdr3_aa: CASSGQGLVYGYTF
v_call: TRBV6-6; j_call: TRBJ2-1; clone_size: few; d_call: TRBD1; cdr3_nt: TGTGCCAGCAGACGTGGACAGGGGGGAGTCAATGAGCAGTTCTTC; cdr3_aa: CASRRGQGGVNEQFF
v_call: TRBV10-1; j_call: TRBJ2-3; clone_size: few; d_call: TRBD2; cdr3_nt: TGCGCCAGCAGTGACCTTGGACTAGCGGGGGGCCGGGGCACAGATACGCAGTATTTT; cdr3_aa: CASSDLGLAGGRGTDTQYF
v_call: TRBV28; j_call: TRBJ1-1; clone_size: .; d_call: .; cdr3_nt: TGTGCCAGCAGTTTATGGACACCCGGGGAGGCTTTCTTT; cdr3_aa: CASSLWTPGEAFF
v_call: TRBV27; j_call: TRBJ2-3; clone_size: few; d_call: TRBD2; cdr3_nt: TGTGCCAGCAGTTTTCTAGCGGGGGGGCTTACGGATACGCAGTATTTT; cdr3_aa: CASSFLAGGLTDTQYF
v_call: TRBV5-1; j_call: TRBJ2-2; clone_size: .; d_call: .; cdr3_nt: TGCGCCACCACGGGAGGGGGCGCGAACACCGGGGAGCTGTTTTTT; cdr3_aa: CATTGGGANTGELFF
v_call: TRBV7-9; j_call: TRBJ1-1; clone_size: few; d_call: .; cdr3_nt: TGTGCCAGCAGTCCCGCAGGGGATCTAAACACTGAAGCTTTCTTT; cdr3_aa: CASSPAGDLNTEAFF
v_call: TRBV6-5; j_call: TRBJ1-5; clone_size: .; d_call: TRBD1; cdr3_nt: TGTGCCACCGGGGCCAGGGGGCATGGCAATCAGCCCCAGCATTTT; cdr3_aa: CATGARGHGNQPQHF